This TCR beta chain was found in a study of blood T cell repertoires in COVID-19. Across the study: COVID-19 samples collected from the United States, Italy and Spain covered acute and convalescent phases.

Study processing details: Amplification of reference gene primers was used by the study to estimate nucleated cell counts. Here immunoSEQ multiplex PCR was the method, and the copy in TCRdb shows in-frame clones only, minus some. That table is the source of V, J and clone size, and D and trimming were worked out from the DNA. The table shows 58,000 or so clones, with around 81% occurring only once. Germline-derived CDR1 and CDR2 are MNHEY and SVGAGI. The length of the CDR3 is 14 residues. On this clone: One junction end does not reproduce the germline sequence, and a read error may be involved.

Sequenced: peripheral blood. The source is a human donor in a cohort sampled during active COVID-19. This sequence joins TRBV6-5 and TRBJ1-2; D uncertain. The CDR3 DNA sequence: TGTGCCAGCAGTTACTCAGGCCAGCGCTTTGGCTGGGTCTTC. Translation: CASSYSGQRFGWVF.